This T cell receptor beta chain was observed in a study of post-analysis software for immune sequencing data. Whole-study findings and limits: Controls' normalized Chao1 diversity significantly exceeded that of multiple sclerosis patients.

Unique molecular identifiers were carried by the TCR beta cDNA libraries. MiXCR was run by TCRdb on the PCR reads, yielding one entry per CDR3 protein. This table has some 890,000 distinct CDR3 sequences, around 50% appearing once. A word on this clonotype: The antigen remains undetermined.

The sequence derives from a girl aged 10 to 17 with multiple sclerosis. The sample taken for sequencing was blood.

The DNA of the CDR3 is TGTGCCAGCAGGCTATTGGTTAACACAGATACGCAGTATTTT. This translates into CASRLLVNTDTQYF. This chain connects TRBV12-3 or TRBV12-4 to TRBJ2-3; unclear D gene. The CDR3 sequence is 14 residues long. With 6 bases removed from V and 2 bases from J, the gap between germline ends came to 12 bases.